The 8 T cell receptor beta chains reported below all come from one sample, sequenced in a study of identical twins. TCRdb used MiXCR to reprocess the 5' RACE reads, holding one entry per CDR3 protein. The data hold about 810,000 distinct CDR3 sequences, with around an eighth observed a single time. The data also belong to a second study, concerning yellow fever vaccine responses in identical twins.

Sequenced input: PBMCs. These receptors all come from a young woman in good health.

The chain has TRBV3-1 and TRBJ1-6, with 7 bases that match TRBD1. Germline trimming cut 7 bases from V and 8 bases from J; bases unmatched to any gene: 11. CDR1 is LGHDT and CDR2 is YNNKEL in the germline V gene (reference sequence). This CDR3 contains 15 residues. CDR3 loop: CASKRAQGGDSPLHF. The CDR3 DNA is TGTGCCAGCAAAAGGGCTCAGGGGGGGGATTCACCCCTCCACTTT.

CDR3 in amino acids: CASSLATSGQDTQYF. DNA for the CDR3: TGCGCCAGCAGCTTGGCGACTAGCGGGCAGGATACGCAGTATTTT. This chain links TRBV5-1 with TRBJ2-3; 10 nucleotides match TRBD2. The J segment lost 6 bases and the V segment lost 0 bases, leaving 4 bases of the junction unmatched. The CDR3 loop spans 15 amino acids. Per germline, CDR1 SGHRS and CDR2 YFSETQ. Drawing the rest from reference TRBV5-1 and TRBJ2-3, the complete variable domain is KAGVTQTPRYLIKTRGQQVTLSCSPISGHRSVSWYQQTPGQGLQFLFEYFSETQRNKGNFPGRFSGRQFSNSRSEMNVSTLELGDSALYLCASSLATSGQDTQYFGPGTRLTVL.

The table lists this clonotype with a few counts. The chain couples TRBV20-1 to TRBJ2-5, with D tentatively TRBD1 (5 bases). The CDR3 is 12 residues long. V lost 4 bases and J 2 bases, leaving 8 bases between the germline ends. CDR1 is DFQATT, CDR2 SNEGSKA, per germline (reference sequence). CDR3 residues: CSATRQQETQYF. The CDR3 DNA is TGCAGTGCTACCAGACAGCAAGAGACCCAGTACTTC.

This clonotype has more than one count but fewer than ten. This sequence joins TRBV5-5 and TRBJ2-5; D is possibly TRBD1 (6 bases). Deletions cut 4 bases from V and 2 bases from J, with 15 bases between. The CDR3 is made up of 15 amino acids. Germline V lookup: CDR1 SGHKS, CDR2 YYEKEE (reference sequence). This CDR3 is CASSQIPGQQETQYF. For the CDR3, the DNA is TGTGCCAGCAGCCAAATACCGGGACAACAAGAGACCCAGTACTTC.

This clonotype has a handful of counts. This chain links TRBV11-2 with TRBJ2-3; the match to TRBD2 covers 14 bases. V shed 6 bases and J 0 bases; nucleotides not matched to a gene: 8. CDR3 length: 18 amino acids. Per the germline V gene, CDR1 is SGHAT and CDR2 is FQNNGV. The CDR3 region has the DNA TGTGCCAGCAGGGGGGGGACTAGCGGGAGCATGAGCACAGATACGCAGTATTTT. Its translation: CASRGGTSGSMSTDTQYF. Together with reference TRBV11-2 and TRBJ2-3, the CDR3 gives the full variable domain: EAGVAQSPRYKIIEKRQSVAFWCNPISGHATLYWYQQILGQGPKLLIQFQNNGVVDDSQLPKDRFSAERLKGVDSTLKIQPAKLEDSAVYLCASRGGTSGSMSTDTQYFGPGTRLTVL.

This clonotype was counted at least ten times. The V and J genes are TRBV7-8 and TRBJ1-5; D unresolved. The CDR3 is made up of 16 amino acids. Germline V gives CDR1 SGHVS, CDR2 FQNEAQ. The V end was cut by 4 bases, the J end by 4 bases, with 17 bases between. The CDR3 protein is CASSSKRAGSNQPQHF. The CDR3 nucleotides are TGTGCCAGCAGCTCGAAAAGGGCCGGCTCGAATCAGCCCCAGCATTTT.

This clonotype was counted a few times. This chain uses TRBV20-1 with TRBJ1-1, with D unresolved. V lost 1 base and J 2 bases, leaving 8 bases between the germline ends. CDR3 length equals 13 residues. Germline V lookup: CDR1 DFQATT, CDR2 SNEGSKA (reference sequence). This CDR3 reads CSARATANTEAFF. For the CDR3, the DNA is TGCAGTGCTAGAGCAACAGCCAACACTGAAGCTTTCTTT.

The rearrangement links TRBV18 to TRBJ2-1; 7 nucleotides align to TRBD1. This CDR3 contains 18 residues. V dropped 3 bases and J dropped 4; count of bases not matched to a gene: 15. The germline V gene encodes CDR1 KGHSH and CDR2 LQKENI. The CDR3 loop is CASSPGGLQRGQYNEQFF. CDR3 coding DNA: TGTGCCAGCTCACCTGGGGGTTTGCAAAGGGGACAGTACAATGAGCAGTTCTTC.